The clone carrying this TCR beta chain was seen more than once but under ten times. Its matching antigen is unknown. The sample comes from a study of T cell repertoires in cytomegalovirus infection. Study-level information: Shared public TCR beta signatures pointed to both CMV infection and a matching HLA type.

The CDR3 spans 15 residues. Unmatched junction bases numbered 5, after V lost 8 bases and J lost 0 bases. Germline CDR1 is SGHVS and CDR2 is FNYEAQ. Findings of the study overall: Summed frequency of shared TCR beta families picked out CMV carriers who also had the relevant HLA.

TCRdb reprocessed the reads with MiXCR, giving one entry per CDR3 protein. The table includes approximately 910,000 distinct CDR3 sequences, 30% to 40% detected once. The source of this sequence is a human donor in good health (CMV status not recorded). Some clones in this sample may be carry-over from other donors' samples. The chain carries TRBV7-6 and TRBJ2-2; 8 nucleotides agree with TRBD1. Sequenced material: cultured CD8+ T cells from PBMCs, taken from culture after CMV antigen stimulation. The DNA of the CDR3 is TGTGCCAGCTACCAGGGGGCGTCGAACACCGGGGAGCTGTTTTTT. This encodes CASYQGASNTGELFF.